Following are 10 T cell receptor beta chains from one sample sequenced in a study of early T cells in non-severe SARS-CoV-2 infection. TCRdb re-analysed the 5' RACE reads in MiXCR, keeping a single row per CDR3 protein. The repertoire has 60,000 to 65,000 distinct CDR3 sequences, less than 9.5% of them found once; the top ten carry around 15%. The specimen was whole blood, collected at baseline. These receptors originate from an adult who was a healthcare worker with PCR-confirmed SARS-CoV-2 infection or an uninfected control (not recorded which).

This clonotype turned up a few times. J is TRBJ2-1 and V is TRBV12-3 or TRBV12-4; 8 bases fit TRBD1. The V gene end was trimmed by 6 bases and the J gene end by 1 base; junction bases not matched to a gene: 8. This CDR3 spans 16 amino acids. The DNA of the CDR3 is TGTGCCAGCAGAGAGTCAGGGGGCTATTCCTACAATGAGCAGTTCTTC. Encoded protein: CASRESGGYSYNEQFF.

This clonotype was seen repeatedly, ten times or more. This sequence joins TRBV7-9 and TRBJ1-2; no definite D call. Trimming stripped 1 base from V and 4 bases from J, with 4 bases between. Germline V gene data show CDR1 as SEHNR and CDR2 as FQNEAQ (reference sequence). The CDR3 is made up of 12 amino acids. CDR3 coding DNA: TGTGCCAGCAGCTTAGTCTTCTATGGCTACACCTTC. The encoded protein is CASSLVFYGYTF.

This chain uses TRBV12-3 or TRBV12-4 with TRBJ1-1; no clear D gene. The V end was cut by 6 bases, the J end by 5 bases, with 10 bases between. This CDR3 has 12 amino acids. The CDR3 DNA reads as TGTGCCAGCAGCCCGGACGGAACTGAAGCTTTCTTT. Residues: CASSPDGTEAFF.

This clonotype was observed at least ten times. This rearrangement joins TRBV28 to TRBJ1-6; D not resolved. CDR3 length: 15 amino acids. V was pared by 5 bases and J by 5 bases, with 13 bases between. Germline CDR1 is MDHEN and CDR2 is SYDVKM. CDR3 coding DNA: TGTGCCAGCAGTCGTCCCGGACTGGATAATTCACCCCTCCACTTT. Its protein product is CASSRPGLDNSPLHF.

This clonotype was seen only a few times. One end of the junction does not line up with germline, which may come from a read error. J is TRBJ1-1 and V is TRBV2; D is uncertain. CDR3 size: 14 residues. Per germline, CDR1 SNHLY and CDR2 FYNNEI. The chain's CDR3 is CVSSFEREGSSAFF. The CDR3 bases are TGTGTCAGCAGCTTCGAGAGGGAGGGCTCGTCTGCTTTCTTT.

By share of the sample, this clonotype is medium-sized. The V gene is TRBV28, the J gene TRBJ2-7, with D tentatively TRBD1 or TRBD2 (5 bases each). This CDR3 contains 13 residues. Trimming took off 8 bases at V and 3 bases at J, with 14 bases between the two ends. Germline V lookup: CDR1 MDHEN, CDR2 SYDVKM. This chain's CDR3 is CASVQGRNYEQYF. The CDR3 coding sequence is TGTGCCAGCGTCCAGGGACGGAACTACGAGCAGTACTTC.

This clonotype has a handful of counts. The V gene is TRBV7-9, the J gene TRBJ1-1; perhaps TRBD1 as D (5 bases). V was cut by 5 bases and J by 2 bases, with 9 bases left in between. The CDR3 contains 13 residues. Germline CDR1 reads SEHNR; CDR2 reads FQNEAQ (reference sequence). In DNA, the CDR3 is TGTGCCAGCAGCCTCGACAGCAACACTGAAGCTTTCTTT. Amino acids: CASSLDSNTEAFF.

In its sample, this clonotype was seen many times. The rearrangement links TRBV7-9 to TRBJ2-1; 13 nucleotides align to TRBD2. V gave up 5 bases and J gave up 0 bases; unmatched junction bases: 4. The CDR3 spans 17 residues. Germline values: CDR1 SEHNR, CDR2 FQNEAQ (reference sequence). CDR3 loop: CASSPRLAGGSYNEQFF. The CDR3 region has the DNA TGTGCCAGCAGCCCGCGACTAGCGGGAGGCTCCTACAATGAGCAGTTCTTC.

This rearrangement joins TRBV18 to TRBJ2-1, with 11 bases that match TRBD1. The CDR3 length is 16 residues. Germline V gene sequence: CDR1 KGHSH, CDR2 LQKENI. J gave up 3 bases and V 3 bases, and 4 bases lay outside the gene matches. CDR3: CASSPTGTGGYNEQFF. DNA of the CDR3: TGTGCCAGCTCACCGACCGGGACAGGGGGCTACAATGAGCAGTTCTTC.

This clonotype was seen more than once but under ten times. J is TRBJ2-7 and V is TRBV19; TRBD2 matches at 9 bases. After removal of 6 bases from V and 2 bases from J, the junction contained 11 bases not matched to a gene. The germline CDR1 and CDR2 sequences are LNHDA and SQIVND (reference sequence). CDR3 length: 16 amino acids. CDR3 sequence: CASSHDAAGGTYEQYF. CDR3 DNA sequence: TGTGCCAGTAGCCATGATGCGGCGGGAGGGACCTACGAGCAGTACTTC.